What follows are 24 T cell receptor beta chains derived from one specimen sequenced in a study of blood T cell repertoires in COVID-19 (dated by TCRdb to 2020 to 2021). The method behind the library was the immunoSEQ multiplex PCR assay. The table was pulled from immuneACCESS by TCRdb, which kept in-frame rearrangements only. Such tables lose some clones; where checked, under half of the loss comes from unresolved V genes, and the rest has no known cause. This sample gives about 100,000 clones in total; more than 65% of them show up just once. The ten largest clones take up roughly a third of the sample. The sequenced material came from peripheral blood. The receptors originated from a man aged 65-85 years with active or convalescent COVID-19.

The gene calls are TRBV7-2 and TRBJ2-7, with D perhaps TRBD1 (5 bases). The CDR3 sequence is 12 residues long. The germline gives CDR1 SGHTA, CDR2 FQGNSA. Trimming took off 6 bases at V and 12 bases at J, with 18 bases between the two ends. CDR3 nucleotide sequence: TGTGCCAGCAGGCTCAGGGTGAACGACATGTACTTC. As protein: CASRLRVNDMYF.

This clone has only a few counts. The V call is TRBV9, the J call TRBJ1-1; the match to TRBD1 covers 7 bases. The CDR3 is 14 amino acids. Losses at the gene ends were 3 bases for V and 1 base for J; bases not matched to a gene: 3. Germline CDR1 reads SGDLS; CDR2 reads YYNGEE. CDR3 nucleotides: TGTGCCAGCAGCGGGACAGGAGAGAACACTGAAGCTTTCTTT. Its protein product is CASSGTGENTEAFF.

This clone was observed a few times. J is TRBJ1-4 and V is TRBV4-1; no reliable D call. Trimming cost V 5 bases and J 4 bases, with 8 bases left between them. This CDR3 is 13 amino acids long. Germline assignment: CDR1 MGHRA and CDR2 YSYEKL. CDR3 amino acids: CASSGGFNEKLFF. DNA of the CDR3: TGCGCCAGCAGCGGAGGGTTTAATGAAAAACTGTTTTTT.

The table lists this clone with a count of one. Here the CDR3 DNA reads TGTGCCAGTAGTACCGGACTAGCGGGGTTATACGAGCAGTACTTC. As protein: CASSTGLAGLYEQYF. V and J are TRBV19 and TRBJ2-7; 12 bases agree with TRBD2. CDR3 length equals 15 residues. Germline CDR1 and CDR2: LNHDA and SQIVND (reference sequence). V was pared by 4 bases and J by 4 bases, with 5 bases of the junction left unmatched.

The chain couples TRBV27 to TRBJ2-1; 7 bases align to TRBD2. V gave up 6 bases and J gave up 1 base; unmatched junction bases: 15. Germline assignment: CDR1 MNHEY and CDR2 SMNVEV (reference sequence). This CDR3 contains 18 residues. This CDR3 is CASSPWEGGPRSYNEQFF. The CDR3 coding sequence is TGTGCCAGCAGCCCGTGGGAGGGAGGGCCTAGGTCCTACAATGAGCAGTTCTTC.

This chain connects TRBV9 to TRBJ1-6; maybe TRBD1 (6 bases). In germline, CDR1 is SGDLS, CDR2 YYNGEE. The CDR3 consists of 16 residues. The ends were cut back, 3 bases at V and 5 bases at J, with 15 bases in the middle. CDR3 DNA sequence: TGTGCCAGCAGCGACGCGACGGGACACAATAATTCACCCCTCCACTTT. Protein: CASSDATGHNNSPLHF.

The genes are TRBV5-6 and TRBJ1-1; D is ambiguous. Germline CDR1 is SGHDT and CDR2 is YYEEEE. Trimming stripped 2 bases from V and 0 bases from J, with 2 bases between. CDR3 size: 12 residues. The CDR3, as DNA: TGTGCCAGCAGCTTCATGAACACTGAAGCTTTCTTT. Amino acids: CASSFMNTEAFF.

This clone was observed a handful of times. This chain joins TRBV4-1 and TRBJ1-1; TRBD1 agrees at 10 bases. Per the germline V gene, CDR1 is MGHRA and CDR2 is YSYEKL. Trimming cost V 2 bases and J 1 base; bases outside gene matches: 1. The CDR3 has 15 amino acids. This chain's CDR3 is CASSQRTGGNTEAFF. DNA of the CDR3: TGCGCCAGCAGCCAAAGGACAGGGGGGAACACTGAAGCTTTCTTT.

The V gene is TRBV2, the J gene TRBJ1-2; D gene ambiguous. Germline values: CDR1 SNHLY, CDR2 FYNNEI. Trimming cost V 4 bases and J 4 bases, with 7 bases left between them. The CDR3 spans 12 residues. The CDR3 is CASSVRGYGYTF. The CDR3 DNA sequence: TGTGCCAGCAGTGTTCGGGGCTATGGCTACACCTTC.

The V and J genes are TRBV19 and TRBJ2-7, with D unresolved. V lost 4 bases and J 1 base, leaving 11 bases between the germline ends. CDR3 size: 14 residues. Germline V lookup: CDR1 LNHDA, CDR2 SQIVND (reference sequence). As DNA, the CDR3 is TGTGCCAGTAGTACTAGTCTTGAGTCCTACGAGCAGTACTTC. It translates to CASSTSLESYEQYF.

The rearrangement joins TRBV5-8 to TRBJ1-1, with a weak D call TRBD1 (6 bases). V lost 4 bases and J lost 1, with 17 bases in between. From germline, CDR1 is SGHTS and CDR2 YDEGEE. The CDR3 loop spans 16 amino acids. CDR3 amino acids: CASSQGLDRRNTEAFF. CDR3 nucleotide sequence: TGTGCCAGCAGCCAAGGACTAGACAGGCGGAACACTGAAGCTTTCTTT.

This chain uses TRBV27 with TRBJ2-1, with D perhaps TRBD1 (5 bases). CDR1 and CDR2 (germline): MNHEY, SMNVEV (reference sequence). V shed 5 bases and J shed 2 bases, with 10 bases lying between them. The CDR3 sequence is 14 residues long. The CDR3 DNA is TGTGCCAGCAGTGGGGCTCGGACCTACAATGAGCAGTTCTTC. The encoded protein is CASSGARTYNEQFF.

The chain links TRBV10-3 to TRBJ2-7; unclear D gene. Germline lookup yields CDR1 ENHRY and CDR2 SYGVKD. V shed 3 bases and J shed 4 bases, with 10 bases lying between them. The CDR3 is made up of 13 amino acids. The CDR3 region has the DNA TGTGCCATCAGTGATAACAGACCGTACGAGCAGTACTTC. Protein: CAISDNRPYEQYF.

V gene TRBV12-3 or TRBV12-4 combines with J gene TRBJ2-7; no clear D. This CDR3 region has 11 residues. Between the trimmed V and J ends, which lost 6 bases and 6 bases, there was a span of 9 bases. The CDR3 region is CASSRLSEQYF. The CDR3 coding sequence is TGTGCCAGCAGCCGTCTGTCCGAGCAGTACTTC.

The CDR3 reads CASIPPGGWRAFF. The DNA of the CDR3 is TGTGCCAGCATCCCCCCGGGGGGGTGGCGAGCTTTCTTT. This chain links TRBV27 with TRBJ1-1, with D tentatively TRBD1 (5 bases). CDR1 is MNHEY and CDR2 is SMNVEV in the germline V gene (reference sequence). This CDR3 is 13 amino acids long. V was trimmed by 7 bases and J by 10 bases, leaving 19 bases between them.

V and J are TRBV7-2 and TRBJ1-2; TRBD1 matches 10 bases. The CDR3 has 14 residues. From germline, CDR1 is SGHTA and CDR2 FQGNSA. After removal of 3 bases from V and 8 bases from J, the junction contained 6 bases not matched to a gene. The CDR3 reads CASSFSGTGVGYTF. CDR3 DNA sequence: TGTGCCAGCAGCTTTTCCGGGACAGGGGTCGGCTACACCTTC.

This chain joins TRBV15 and TRBJ1-3, with 10 bases identical to TRBD1. J lost 4 bases, V lost 5 bases, and 5 bases had no gene match. CDR3 size: 15 residues. Germline V CDR1 and CDR2: LNHNV, YYDKDF (reference sequence). The CDR3 coding sequence is TGTGCCACCAGCGAGGGACAGGGGACAGGAAACACCATATATTTT. Its translation is CATSEGQGTGNTIYF.

This clone appeared many times. The V and J genes are TRBV7-6 and TRBJ2-2, with 9 positions matching TRBD1. This CDR3 has 14 residues. Trimming cost V 8 bases and J 1 base; bases outside gene matches: 2. CDR1 is SGHVS and CDR2 is FNYEAQ in the germline V gene. Here the CDR3 reads CASGDRENTGELFF. The DNA for the CDR3 is TGTGCCAGCGGGGACAGGGAGAACACCGGGGAGCTGTTTTTT.

The rearrangement links TRBV6-5 to TRBJ2-1; weak D call: TRBD2 (5 bases). Looked up from germline, CDR1 is MNHEY and CDR2 is SVGAGI. The CDR3 sequence is 14 residues long. V was shortened by 6 bases and J by 3 bases, with 12 bases between the two germline ends. CDR3 nucleotide sequence: TGTGCCAGCAGCGAGGACGGGGTCTACAATGAGCAGTTCTTC. This translates into CASSEDGVYNEQFF.

This clone was picked up one time. V and J are TRBV14 and TRBJ2-5; 9 nucleotides line up with TRBD2. The CDR3 runs 15 residues. V shed 2 bases, J shed 9 bases, and the junction held 10 bases outside the gene matches. Germline V gives CDR1 SGHDN, CDR2 FVKESK. CDR3 coding DNA: TGTGCCAGCAGCCAAAACGGACTAGCGCCAACCCCCCAGTACTTC. Translation gives CASSQNGLAPTPQYF.

This clone was recorded only once. V gene TRBV4-3 combines with J gene TRBJ1-3, with 9 bases identical to TRBD1. This CDR3 is built from 18 residues. Trimming cost V 3 bases and J 4 bases; bases outside gene matches: 13. Germline values: CDR1 LGHNA, CDR2 YSLEER. The CDR3 nucleotides are TGCGCCAGCAGCCATAACCTCCTACAGGGGGCGAAAGGAAACACCATATATTTT. The encoded protein is CASSHNLLQGAKGNTIYF.

The chain uses TRBV10-2 and TRBJ1-5; D gene ambiguous. V lost 7 bases, J lost 8 bases, and 15 bases lay in between. CDR3 length equals 13 residues. The germline V gene encodes CDR1 WSHSY and CDR2 SAAADI. CDR3 region: CASNPTSWEPQHF. The CDR3 region has the DNA TGCGCCAGCAACCCGACTTCCTGGGAGCCCCAGCATTTT.

The CDR3 is CASPGRGNTEAFF. CDR3 DNA sequence: TGTGCCAGTCCGGGCCGGGGGAACACTGAAGCTTTCTTT. The chain carries TRBV6-6 and TRBJ1-1; D call uncertain. The V gene's germline CDR1 is MNHNY and CDR2 SVGAGI (reference sequence). The V gene lost 9 bases and the J gene lost 1 base, with 12 bases spanning the gap. The CDR3 is made up of 13 amino acids.

This rearrangement joins TRBV30 to TRBJ1-1; D is uncertain. Germline V gives CDR1 GTSNPN, CDR2 SVGIG (reference sequence). With 7 bases removed from V and 1 base from J, the gap between germline ends came to 7 bases. The CDR3 sequence is 11 residues long. The CDR3, as DNA: TGTGCCTTAGCCTGGAACACTGAAGCTTTCTTT. Its translation: CALAWNTEAFF. The variable domain in full, completed from reference TRBV30 and TRBJ1-1, reads SQTIHQWPATLVQPVGSPLSLECTVEGTSNPNLYWYRQAAGRGLQLLFYSVGIGQISSEVPQNLSASRPQDRQFILSSKKLLLSDSGFYLCALAWNTEAFFGQGTRLTVV.